The present entry profiles one T cell receptor beta chain with its context. Its antigen is unidentified. This sample stems from a study of T cell responses to AZD1222 COVID-19 vaccine. Notes on the study in general: Sampled repertoires all dated from after the peak T cell response. Donors were chiefly white British, with a greater number of females, and clonal diversity was perhaps underestimated. Nearly half of unique spike-specific TCRs reportedly avoided B.1.351 and B.1.1.7 mutated regions. Just a handful of people given AZD1222 tested seropositive at baseline.

TCRdb keeps only in-frame clones here, not all; method: immunoSEQ multiplex PCR. The data contain about 130,000 clones, about 91% of them seen just once; the ten biggest clones take up 1.5% to 2%. The CDR3 has 14 amino acids. V was clipped by 0 bases and J by 0 bases, with 4 bases between them. The germline V gene encodes CDR1 SGHKS and CDR2 YYEKEE (reference sequence). The receptor comes from an adult who received the AZD1222 COVID-19 vaccine. This material consisted of peripheral blood, taken 28 days after the second AZD1222 dose. This rearrangement joins TRBV5-5 to TRBJ1-3; D gene uncertain. CDR3 amino acids: CASSLDYSGNTIYF. The CDR3 DNA follows: TGTGCCAGCAGCTTGGACTACTCTGGAAACACCATATATTTT.